These 30 T cell receptor beta chains were all obtained from the same sample, sequenced in a study of PD-1 blockade in mismatch repair-deficient tumors. The method was immunoSEQ multiplex PCR; TCRdb's version includes in-frame clones alone and lacks a portion of them. This sample has approximately 51,000 clones; 81% occur once, and the top ten carry over 7.5%. The sample consisted of peripheral blood, taken 20 weeks after starting pembrolizumab. All receptors derive from an adult with mismatch repair-deficient cancer.

The chain couples TRBV18 to TRBJ2-1, with TRBD1 matching 7 bases. The CDR3 spans 12 residues. Trimming cost V 4 bases and J 9 bases; bases outside gene matches: 3. In germline, CDR1 is KGHSH, CDR2 LQKENI. In DNA, the CDR3 is TGTGCCAGCTCACGCGACAGGGTTGAGCAGTTCTTC. Residues: CASSRDRVEQFF.

This sequence joins TRBV30 and TRBJ1-2; possibly TRBD1 for D (6 bases). Germline CDR1 reads GTSNPN; CDR2 reads SVGIG (reference sequence). Trimming took off 3 bases at V and 8 bases at J, with 19 bases between the two ends. This CDR3 is built from 14 residues. CDR3: CAWRETGMGKGYTF. Here the CDR3 DNA reads TGTGCCTGGAGGGAAACAGGGATGGGAAAAGGCTACACCTTC.

The chain joins TRBV9 to TRBJ1-4, with 7 bases fitting TRBD1. There are 14 residues in the CDR3. V dropped 2 bases and J dropped 2; count of bases not matched to a gene: 0. In germline, CDR1 is SGDLS, CDR2 YYNGEE. The CDR3 region has the DNA TGTGCCAGCAGCGTGGACAGGACTAATGAAAAACTGTTTTTT. Translating gives CASSVDRTNEKLFF.

V gene TRBV6-6 combines with J gene TRBJ1-2, with 8 nucleotides matching TRBD1. CDR1 and CDR2 (germline): MNHNY, SVGAGI (reference sequence). This CDR3 comprises 15 residues. Trimming cost V 10 bases and J 8 bases; bases outside gene matches: 18. CDR3: CATTPNPGQVNGYTF. In nucleotides, the CDR3 is TGTGCCACCACACCAAACCCGGGACAGGTGAACGGCTACACCTTC.

The rearrangement links TRBV7-9 to TRBJ1-5; TRBD1 agrees at 9 bases. This CDR3 is built from 15 residues. With V trimmed by 5 bases and J by 9 bases, 11 bases remained unmatched. CDR1 and CDR2 (germline): SEHNR, FQNEAQ (reference sequence). CDR3 in DNA: TGTGCCAGCAGCGAGCCGGGACAGGGACAGAGGCCCCAGCATTTT. It encodes CASSEPGQGQRPQHF.

The V gene is TRBV5-1, the J gene TRBJ1-1; D not certain. The V gene's germline CDR1 is SGHRS and CDR2 YFSETQ. This CDR3 has 14 residues. Trimming cost V 2 bases and J 0 bases, with 8 bases left between them. The CDR3 loop reads CASSLEGLNTEAFF. For the CDR3, the DNA is TGCGCCAGCAGCTTAGAGGGCCTGAACACTGAAGCTTTCTTT.

This rearrangement joins TRBV2 to TRBJ1-1, with D hard to call. The germline CDR1 and CDR2 sequences are SNHLY and FYNNEI. V shed 6 bases and J shed 8 bases, with 13 bases lying between them. The CDR3 runs 12 residues. The DNA of the CDR3 is TGTGCCAGCAGGTACGGAAAAGGAGAAGCTTTCTTT. It specifies CASRYGKGEAFF.

The chain employs TRBV14 and TRBJ2-1, with unresolved D. V shed 4 bases and J shed 3 bases, with 10 bases lying between them. CDR3 length equals 14 residues. Germline V lookup: CDR1 SGHDN, CDR2 FVKESK. This chain's CDR3 is CASSPRGYYNEQFF. In DNA form, the CDR3 reads TGTGCCAGCAGCCCCCGAGGTTACTACAATGAGCAGTTCTTC.

The CDR3 protein is CASSLGGGRPSYEQYF. CDR3 bases: TGTGCCAGCAGCTTAGGAGGCGGGAGGCCTTCCTACGAGCAGTACTTC. The genes are TRBV7-2 and TRBJ2-7, with 8 bases lining up with TRBD2. The germline gives CDR1 SGHTA, CDR2 FQGNSA. This CDR3 contains 16 residues. The trim removed 1 base at V and 1 base at J, leaving 6 bases unmatched.

CDR3 sequence reads: CASRAGGGGSSGYEQYF. CDR3 in DNA: TGTGCCAGCAGGGCCGGGGGCGGCGGGAGTTCGGGCTACGAGCAGTACTTC. The chain is built from TRBV2 and TRBJ2-7, with a possible D match to TRBD2 (7 bases). This CDR3 is 17 amino acids long. The germline V gene has CDR1 SNHLY and CDR2 FYNNEI. Trimming took off 6 bases at V and 3 bases at J, with 24 bases between the two ends.

The rearrangement joins TRBV19 to TRBJ2-3; 7 bases fit TRBD2. V lost 3 bases and J lost 2; bases outside the gene matches: 8. This CDR3 region has 16 residues. The germline V gene has CDR1 LNHDA and CDR2 SQIVND (reference sequence). The CDR3 nucleotides are TGTGCCAGTAGTATCTCAGGAAGCGGGAACACAGATACGCAGTATTTT. It yields the protein CASSISGSGNTDTQYF.

This sequence joins TRBV15 and TRBJ1-2; unclear D gene. The ends were cut back, 0 bases at V and 4 bases at J, with 9 bases in the middle. Germline V CDR1 and CDR2: LNHNV, YYDKDF (reference sequence). The CDR3 covers 14 residues. CDR3 sequence: CATSRDEGIYGYTF. CDR3 in DNA: TGTGCCACCAGCAGAGATGAAGGGATCTATGGCTACACCTTC.

This sequence joins TRBV9 and TRBJ2-2, with D perhaps matching TRBD1 or TRBD2 (6 bases each). The CDR3 runs 16 residues. Germline CDR1 is SGDLS and CDR2 is YYNGEE. V was shortened by 3 bases and J by 1 base, with 13 bases between the two germline ends. The CDR3, as DNA: TGTGCCAGCAGCGCGGGGGCGCGGGGGAACACCGGGGAGCTGTTTTTT. It translates to CASSAGARGNTGELFF. The variable domain in full, completed from reference TRBV9 and TRBJ2-2, reads DSGVTQTPKHLITATGQRVTLRCSPRSGDLSVYWYQQSLDQGLQFLIQYYNGEERAKGNILERFSAQQFPDLHSELNLSSLELGDSALYFCASSAGARGNTGELFFGEGSRLTVL.

The chain has TRBV7-9 and TRBJ1-1; D is unresolved. This CDR3 is built from 15 residues. The germline V gene encodes CDR1 SEHNR and CDR2 FQNEAQ (reference sequence). V lost 3 bases, J lost 0 bases, and 11 bases lay in between. In DNA, the CDR3 is TGTGCCAGCAGCTTTGCCCGGCCTATGAACACTGAAGCTTTCTTT. It specifies CASSFARPMNTEAFF.

The chain carries TRBV5-4 and TRBJ2-5; tentatively, D is TRBD1 (5 bases). The CDR3 length is 15 residues. The germline V and J ends were trimmed by 6 bases and 5 bases, with 20 bases remaining between them. Germline V CDR1 and CDR2: SGHNT, YYREEE (reference sequence). The CDR3 region is CASKNTLQGGETQYF. As DNA, the CDR3 is TGTGCCAGCAAGAACACTCTTCAGGGTGGGGAGACCCAGTACTTC.

V and J are TRBV27 and TRBJ2-7; 8 nucleotides agree with TRBD1. Germline V CDR1 and CDR2: MNHEY, SMNVEV (reference sequence). V was clipped by 3 bases and J by 3 bases; unmatched bases: 4. The CDR3 runs 14 residues. The CDR3 is CASSFSGGSYEQYF. The CDR3 DNA follows: TGTGCCAGCAGTTTTTCAGGGGGCAGCTACGAGCAGTACTTC.

This chain joins TRBV5-4 and TRBJ2-7; D uncertain. This CDR3 has 15 amino acids. The germline V and J ends were trimmed by 3 bases and 2 bases, with 15 bases remaining between them. Germline values: CDR1 SGHNT, CDR2 YYREEE (reference sequence). The CDR3 DNA sequence: TGTGCCAGCAGCTCCTCCCTCTACACCGCCTACGAGCAGTACTTC. It translates to CASSSSLYTAYEQYF.

This clone has a single count. Here the CDR3 reads CASSQDLRATNEKLFF. The CDR3 bases are TGTGCCAGCAGCCAAGATCTCAGGGCGACTAATGAAAAACTGTTTTTT. The rearrangement joins TRBV4-2 to TRBJ1-4; D perhaps matches TRBD1 (5 bases). CDR3 length equals 16 residues. Trimming cost V 0 bases and J 2 bases, with 10 bases left between them. Germline V gene data show CDR1 as LGHNA and CDR2 as YNFKEQ.

The chain links TRBV30 to TRBJ1-3; D unclear. The germline CDR1 and CDR2 sequences are GTSNPN and SVGIG (reference sequence). This CDR3 is built from 19 residues. Trimming took off 3 bases at V and 0 bases at J, with 24 bases between the two ends. CDR3 loop: CAWSPGGSSGVLSGNTIYF. CDR3 nucleotide sequence: TGTGCCTGGAGCCCAGGCGGGAGTTCAGGCGTACTCTCTGGAAACACCATATATTTT.

This clone was recorded a few times. This sequence joins TRBV6-4 and TRBJ2-1; 7 nucleotides align to TRBD2. V dropped 3 bases and J dropped 8; count of bases not matched to a gene: 4. Germline V gene lookup returns CDR1 MRHNA and CDR2 SNTAGT. The CDR3 is 13 amino acids. The CDR3 reads CASSEGLGDEQFF. As DNA, the CDR3 is TGTGCCAGCAGTGAAGGACTAGGGGATGAGCAGTTCTTC.

The CDR3 spells CASSFRLAGVTDTQYF. CDR3 DNA: TGTGCCAGCAGCTTTCGGCTAGCGGGAGTCACAGATACGCAGTATTTT. This chain joins TRBV7-2 and TRBJ2-3; 10 bases map to TRBD2. Germline V lookup: CDR1 SGHTA, CDR2 FQGNSA. This CDR3 comprises 16 residues. The ends lost 3 bases at V and 2 bases at J; junction bases unmatched: 5.

The chain recombines TRBV28 with TRBJ1-5; D possibly corresponds to TRBD1 (5 bases). The germline V and J ends were trimmed by 4 bases and 10 bases, with 26 bases remaining between them. CDR3 length equals 17 residues. Germline values: CDR1 MDHEN, CDR2 SYDVKM. CDR3 protein: CASSSYGGRGPNSPQHF. The CDR3 DNA sequence: TGTGCCAGCAGTTCGTATGGGGGACGAGGCCCCAATTCCCCCCAGCATTTT.

The chain couples TRBV7-3 to TRBJ2-5; 7 bases agree with TRBD1. The junction had 16 bases not matched to a gene; V was cut back by 2 bases and J by 4 bases. CDR3 length: 18 residues. Looked up from germline, CDR1 is SGHTA and CDR2 is FQGTGA. CDR3 nucleotide sequence: TGTGCCAGCAGCTTAGGGGACAGAAACGGGACGGGTGGAGAGACCCAGTACTTC. Protein product: CASSLGDRNGTGGETQYF.

The V call is TRBV29-1, the J call TRBJ1-1, with a possible D match to TRBD1 (5 bases). Between the trimmed V and J ends, which lost 8 bases and 0 bases, there was a span of 10 bases. This CDR3 has 12 residues. Germline V gene sequence: CDR1 SQVTM, CDR2 ANQGSEA. The CDR3 protein is CSSGGVNTEAFF. For the CDR3, the DNA is TGCAGCTCGGGGGGGGTGAACACTGAAGCTTTCTTT.

This chain joins TRBV7-9 and TRBJ2-5, with 8 bases that match TRBD1. Per germline, CDR1 SEHNR and CDR2 FQNEAQ (reference sequence). Unmatched junction bases numbered 16, after V lost 5 bases and J lost 5 bases. This CDR3 is 17 amino acids long. For the CDR3, the DNA is TGTGCCAGCAGCCCCCAAGGGCAGGGGGCAGTTGGGGAGACCCAGTACTTC. It specifies CASSPQGQGAVGETQYF.

The CDR3 sequence is CASSINGRSIYEQYF. CDR3 coding DNA: TGTGCCAGTAGTATAAATGGTCGTTCCATCTACGAGCAGTACTTC. The genes are TRBV19 and TRBJ2-7, with D unresolved. Looked up from germline, CDR1 is LNHDA and CDR2 is SQIVND (reference sequence). The V gene lost 2 bases and the J gene lost 3 bases, with 14 bases spanning the gap. The CDR3 length is 15 residues. The whole variable domain, remainder taken from reference TRBV19 and TRBJ2-7, is DGGITQSPKYLFRKEGQNVTLSCEQNLNHDAMYWYRQDPGQGLRLIYYSQIVNDFQKGDIAEGYSVSREKKESFPLTVTSAQKNPTAFYLCASSINGRSIYEQYFGPGTRLTVT.

The genes are TRBV2 and TRBJ2-2; TRBD2 matches at 8 bases. The CDR3 length is 13 residues. Germline CDR1 reads SNHLY; CDR2 reads FYNNEI. J lost 6 bases, V lost 8 bases, and 5 bases had no gene match. The CDR3 DNA sequence: TGTGCCAGCCTGACTAGCGTCTCCGGGGAGCTGTTTTTT. Protein sequence: CASLTSVSGELFF.

This clone was recorded a few times. The chain is built from TRBV27 and TRBJ2-7; D may be TRBD2 (5 bases). Trimming removed 0 bases from V and 6 bases from J, with 12 bases in between. The CDR3 is 14 amino acids. Germline V gene data show CDR1 as MNHEY and CDR2 as SMNVEV (reference sequence). The CDR3 DNA is TGTGCCAGCAGTTTATCGCTAGCCTCCAGCGAGCAGTACTTC. Translated: CASSLSLASSEQYF.

The chain has TRBV11-3 and TRBJ1-2, with D possibly matching TRBD1 (5 bases). The V end was cut by 0 bases, the J end by 8 bases, with 13 bases between. The length of the CDR3 is 14 residues. Germline loops: CDR1 SGHNT, CDR2 YENEEA. CDR3 nucleotide sequence: TGTGCCAGCAGCTTAGACCGGCCGGGGGGGGGCTACACCTTC. Amino acids: CASSLDRPGGGYTF.

The gene calls are TRBV2 and TRBJ1-1; tentative D call: TRBD1 (5 bases). Germline assignment: CDR1 SNHLY and CDR2 FYNNEI. V lost 4 bases to trimming and J lost 1 base, with 10 bases between them. The CDR3 extends over 14 amino acids. CDR3 DNA: TGTGCCAGCAGTGTAAATGGGGCGAACACTGAAGCTTTCTTT. This encodes CASSVNGANTEAFF.